Each of the 16 T cell receptor beta chains below was sequenced from the same sample in a study of control samples from healthy donors and cancer patients. The assay was immunoSEQ multiplex PCR, and TCRdb's table has in-frame clones only and misses some. This sample has 75,000 to 100,000 clones, with around 82% found just once. The sample comprised blood. The receptor source for this set is a man aged 55 to 70 in good health.

The chain uses TRBV3-1 (or the pseudogene TRBV3-2) and TRBJ2-7; D possibly corresponds to TRBD2 (6 bases). CDR3 length: 16 residues. The germline V gene has CDR1 LGHDT and CDR2 YNNKEL (reference sequence). Trimming took off 1 base at V and 0 bases at J, with 13 bases between the two ends. As DNA, the CDR3 is TGTGCCAGCAGCCAAGTTGTGCGGGACCTCTCCTACGAGCAGTACTTC. This codes for CASSQVVRDLSYEQYF.

This chain joins TRBV5-1 and TRBJ2-6, with D uncertain. With 5 bases removed from V and 2 bases from J, the gap between germline ends came to 8 bases. The CDR3 contains 14 residues. CDR1 and CDR2 (germline): SGHRS, YFSETQ. This chain's CDR3 is CASRDDPGANVLTF. The CDR3 region has the DNA TGCGCCAGCAGGGATGATCCTGGGGCCAACGTCCTGACTTTC.

J is TRBJ1-1 and V is TRBV30, with a tentative D call TRBD1 (6 bases). This CDR3 region has 13 residues. Trimming left V 0 bases short and J 1 base short, with 6 bases between. CDR1 GTSNPN and CDR2 SVGIG come from the germline V gene (reference sequence). The CDR3 spells CAWSVQGNTEAFF. CDR3 DNA: TGTGCCTGGAGTGTACAGGGGAACACTGAAGCTTTCTTT. Variable domain in full (rest from reference TRBV30 and TRBJ1-1): SQTIHQWPATLVQPVGSPLSLECTVEGTSNPNLYWYRQAAGRGLQLLFYSVGIGQISSEVPQNLSASRPQDRQFILSSKKLLLSDSGFYLCAWSVQGNTEAFFGQGTRLTVV.

This clone showed up just once. This rearrangement joins TRBV5-8 to TRBJ2-7; weak D call: TRBD2 (7 bases). V was shortened by 3 bases and J by 4 bases, with 20 bases between the two germline ends. The CDR3 runs 16 residues. Germline V gives CDR1 SGHTS, CDR2 YDEGEE. CDR3 DNA: TGTGCCAGCAGCTCTTATGGGGGGGGGCAGCTTTACGAGCAGTACTTC. The encoded protein is CASSSYGGGQLYEQYF.

This clone appeared a few times. The chain employs TRBV5-1 and TRBJ2-3; 13 nucleotides agree with TRBD2. The CDR3 runs to 16 residues. The V gene end was trimmed by 6 bases and the J gene end by 7 bases; junction bases not matched to a gene: 11. Germline V gene lookup returns CDR1 SGHRS and CDR2 YFSETQ. The CDR3 sequence is CASMGTSGRARNTQYF. The CDR3, as DNA: TGCGCCAGCATGGGAACTAGCGGGAGGGCCAGAAATACGCAGTATTTT.

The CDR3 DNA is TGTGCCAGCAGTTTTCGGATAGCGGGGGACCAATCCTACAATGAGCAGTTCTTC. Residues: CASSFRIAGDQSYNEQFF. This sequence joins TRBV27 and TRBJ2-1; TRBD2 matches 9 bases. With 3 bases clipped from V and 1 base from J, the junction kept 10 bases outside the gene matches. The germline V gene encodes CDR1 MNHEY and CDR2 SMNVEV (reference sequence). The CDR3 extends over 18 amino acids.

The CDR3 sequence: CASSLAGGPGANVLTF. CDR3 nucleotide sequence: TGTGCCAGCAGCTTAGCGGGTGGGCCTGGGGCCAACGTCCTGACTTTC. The chain employs TRBV7-7 and TRBJ2-6; D remains unclear. Germline CDR1 reads SSHAT; CDR2 reads FNYEAQ (reference sequence). With 0 bases removed from V and 2 bases from J, the gap between germline ends came to 8 bases. The CDR3 totals 16 residues.

The V gene is TRBV30, the J gene TRBJ2-1; TRBD2 matches at 13 bases. The CDR3 extends over 16 amino acids. V was clipped by 6 bases and J by 2 bases; unmatched bases: 7. Per the germline V gene, CDR1 is GTSNPN and CDR2 is SVGIG (reference sequence). The CDR3 region is CACHTSGGVTYNEQFF. The CDR3 DNA reads TGTGCCTGCCATACTAGCGGGGGGGTCACCTACAATGAGCAGTTCTTC.

The chain couples TRBV5-1 to TRBJ2-5; D unclear. Trimming left V 5 bases short and J 1 base short, with 9 bases between. CDR1 is SGHRS, CDR2 YFSETQ, per germline. This CDR3 is 13 amino acids long. The CDR3 sequence: CASSSATQETQYF. CDR3 coding DNA: TGCGCCAGCAGTTCCGCTACCCAAGAGACCCAGTACTTC.

The chain couples TRBV5-1 to TRBJ2-7; the match to TRBD2 covers 10 bases. CDR3 length: 14 residues. The V segment lost 3 bases and the J segment 3 bases; nucleotides outside the gene matches: 3. Germline CDR1 SGHRS, CDR2 YFSETQ. DNA for the CDR3: TGCGCCAGCAGCTCCCGACTAGCGGGCTACGAGCAGTACTTC. The encoded protein is CASSSRLAGYEQYF.

This chain uses TRBV7-8 with TRBJ1-6; 9 bases are a match to TRBD1. CDR3 length: 15 amino acids. From germline, CDR1 is SGHVS and CDR2 FQNEAQ. With V trimmed by 5 bases and J by 5 bases, 4 bases remained unmatched. In nucleotides, the CDR3 is TGTGCCAGCAGCCGCCGGACAGGGGATAATTCACCCCTCCACTTT. This encodes CASSRRTGDNSPLHF.

This chain uses TRBV10-1 with TRBJ2-3; no clear D. CDR3 length: 16 residues. The germline V gene has CDR1 WNHNN and CDR2 SYGVQD (reference sequence). Between the trimmed V and J ends, which lost 2 bases and 4 bases, there was a span of 16 bases. The CDR3, as DNA: TGCGCCAGCAGTGAGAGGTCGTCGAGGCACGCAGATACGCAGTATTTT. Its translation: CASSERSSRHADTQYF.

The V gene is TRBV28, the J gene TRBJ2-1; 9 positions agree with TRBD2. This CDR3 is built from 14 residues. J lost 7 bases, V lost 7 bases, and 8 bases had no gene match. The germline V gene encodes CDR1 MDHEN and CDR2 SYDVKM. CDR3 bases: TGTGCCAGCACCGTGACTAGCGGCCAAAATGAGCAGTTCTTC. The encoded protein is CASTVTSGQNEQFF.

Sample share makes this clone medium-sized (0.01 to 0.1%). The chain links TRBV6-1 to TRBJ1-2; 8 bases match TRBD1. V shed 1 base and J 8 bases; nucleotides not matched to a gene: 9. This CDR3 region has 15 residues. CDR1 is MNHNS, CDR2 SASEGT, per germline. The CDR3 region has the DNA TGTGCCAGCAGTGAAGGGGACAGGCCCTCGGACGGCTACACCTTC. Its translation: CASSEGDRPSDGYTF.

V usage is TRBV7-9 and J usage is TRBJ2-7; 10 bases agree with TRBD1. After removal of 5 bases from V and 3 bases from J, the junction contained 16 bases not matched to a gene. CDR3 length equals 18 residues. Per the germline V gene, CDR1 is SEHNR and CDR2 is FQNEAQ (reference sequence). The CDR3 spells CASSPPGQGYEGYYEQYF. CDR3 DNA sequence: TGTGCCAGCAGCCCTCCGGGACAGGGGTACGAAGGCTACTACGAGCAGTACTTC.

The chain couples TRBV5-1 to TRBJ1-6; D not certain. Germline CDR1 reads SGHRS; CDR2 reads YFSETQ. V was trimmed by 0 bases and J by 10 bases, leaving 17 bases between them. CDR3 length: 16 amino acids. CDR3 DNA sequence: TGCGCCAGCAGCTTGGCCGGAGTAGTAGGTGGATCACCCCTCCACTTT. It yields the protein CASSLAGVVGGSPLHF.